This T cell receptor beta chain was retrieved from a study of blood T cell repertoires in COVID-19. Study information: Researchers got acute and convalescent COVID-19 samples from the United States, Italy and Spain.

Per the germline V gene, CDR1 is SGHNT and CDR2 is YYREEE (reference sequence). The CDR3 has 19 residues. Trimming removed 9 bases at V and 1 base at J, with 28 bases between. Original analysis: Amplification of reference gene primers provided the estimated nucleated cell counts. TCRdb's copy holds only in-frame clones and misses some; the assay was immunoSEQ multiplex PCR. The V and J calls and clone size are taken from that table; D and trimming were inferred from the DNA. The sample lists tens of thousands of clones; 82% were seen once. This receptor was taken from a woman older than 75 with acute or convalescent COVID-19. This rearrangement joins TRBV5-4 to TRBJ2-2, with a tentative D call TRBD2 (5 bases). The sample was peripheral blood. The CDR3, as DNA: TGTGCCACCGCGAGGGAAGGGTGGCGGCCGCCGCGGAACACCGGGGAGCTGTTTTTT. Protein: CATAREGWRPPRNTGELFF.